This T cell receptor beta chain was observed in a study of cytomegalovirus exposure and HLA in healthy donors. 60 Vbeta and 13 Jbeta primers were used in PCR. Clones were sequenced by immunoSEQ multiplex PCR, and TCRdb holds only the in-frame ones, with some missing. Of more than 85,000 clones listed, 69% are singletons. This CDR3 has 15 residues. V was shortened by 5 bases and J by 0 bases, with 11 bases between the two germline ends. Germline values: CDR1 SGHNT, CDR2 YENEEA. The sample taken for sequencing was PBMCs. The TCR originated in a woman in her 70s in good health and CMV-seropositive. The chain combines TRBV11-3 with TRBJ2-1, with D possibly TRBD2 on 6 matching bases. CDR3 region: CASSRTGVSYNEQFF. The CDR3 DNA follows: TGTGCCAGCAGCCGGACGGGGGTCTCCTACAATGAGCAGTTCTTC.